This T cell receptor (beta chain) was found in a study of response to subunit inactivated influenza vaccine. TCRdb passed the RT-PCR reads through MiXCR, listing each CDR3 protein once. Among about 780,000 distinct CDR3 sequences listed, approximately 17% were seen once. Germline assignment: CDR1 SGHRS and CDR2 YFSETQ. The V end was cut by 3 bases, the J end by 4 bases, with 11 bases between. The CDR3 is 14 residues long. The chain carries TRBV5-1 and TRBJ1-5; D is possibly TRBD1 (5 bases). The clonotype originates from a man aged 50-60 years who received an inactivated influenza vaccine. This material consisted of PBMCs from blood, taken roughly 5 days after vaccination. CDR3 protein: CASSSGTENQPQHF. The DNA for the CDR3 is TGCGCCAGCAGCTCCGGGACGGAGAATCAGCCCCAGCATTTT.